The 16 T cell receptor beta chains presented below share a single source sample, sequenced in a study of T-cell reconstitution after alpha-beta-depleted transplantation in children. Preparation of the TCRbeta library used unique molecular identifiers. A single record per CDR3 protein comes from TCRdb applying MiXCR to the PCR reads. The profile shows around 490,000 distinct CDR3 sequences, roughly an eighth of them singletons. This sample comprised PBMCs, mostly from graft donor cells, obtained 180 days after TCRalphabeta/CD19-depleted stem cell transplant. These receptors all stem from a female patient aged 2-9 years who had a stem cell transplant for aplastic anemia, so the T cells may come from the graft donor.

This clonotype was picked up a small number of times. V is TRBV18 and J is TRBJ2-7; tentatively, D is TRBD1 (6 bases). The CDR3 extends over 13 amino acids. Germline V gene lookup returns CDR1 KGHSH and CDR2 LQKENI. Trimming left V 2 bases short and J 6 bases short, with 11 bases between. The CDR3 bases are TGTGCCAGCTCACCAGGGGCCAGGGGCGAGCAGTACGTC. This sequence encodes CASSPGARGEQYV.

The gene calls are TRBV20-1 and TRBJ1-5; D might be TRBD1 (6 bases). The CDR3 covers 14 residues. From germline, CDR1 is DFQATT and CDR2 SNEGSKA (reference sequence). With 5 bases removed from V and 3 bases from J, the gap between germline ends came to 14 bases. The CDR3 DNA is TGCAGTGCTGGGGGGCGGGGCCACAATCAGCCCCAGCATTTT. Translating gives CSAGGRGHNQPQHF.

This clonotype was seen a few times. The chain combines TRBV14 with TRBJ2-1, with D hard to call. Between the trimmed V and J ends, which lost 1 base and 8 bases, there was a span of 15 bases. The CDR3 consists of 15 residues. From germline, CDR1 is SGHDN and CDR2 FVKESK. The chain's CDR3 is CASSQVSPALDEQFF. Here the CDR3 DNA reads TGTGCCAGCAGCCAAGTTTCCCCTGCACTCGATGAGCAGTTCTTC.

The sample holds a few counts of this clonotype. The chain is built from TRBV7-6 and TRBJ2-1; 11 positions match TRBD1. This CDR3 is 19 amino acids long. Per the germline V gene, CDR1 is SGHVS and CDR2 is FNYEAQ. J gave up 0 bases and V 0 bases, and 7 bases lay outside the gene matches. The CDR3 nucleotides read TGTGCCAGCAGCTTAGCGACGGGGACAGGGGGTTTCTCCTACAATGAGCAGTTCTTC. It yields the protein CASSLATGTGGFSYNEQFF.

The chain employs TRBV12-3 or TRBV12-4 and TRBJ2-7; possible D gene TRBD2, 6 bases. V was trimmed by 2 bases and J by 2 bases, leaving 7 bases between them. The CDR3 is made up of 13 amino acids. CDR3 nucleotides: TGTGCCAGCAGTTTATGGGAGGCCTACGAGCAGTACTTC. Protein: CASSLWEAYEQYF.

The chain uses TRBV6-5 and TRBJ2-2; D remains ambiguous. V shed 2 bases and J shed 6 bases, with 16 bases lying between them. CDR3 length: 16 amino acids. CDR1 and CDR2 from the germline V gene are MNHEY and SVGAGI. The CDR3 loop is CASSYRPRAGSGELFF. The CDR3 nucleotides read TGTGCCAGCAGTTACCGGCCCCGGGCCGGATCCGGGGAGCTGTTTTTT.

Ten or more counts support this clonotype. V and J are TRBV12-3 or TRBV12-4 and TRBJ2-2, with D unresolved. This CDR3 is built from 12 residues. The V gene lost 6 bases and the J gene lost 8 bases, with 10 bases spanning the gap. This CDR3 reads CASSHEVGELFF. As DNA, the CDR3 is TGTGCCAGCAGCCACGAGGTTGGGGAGCTGTTTTTT.

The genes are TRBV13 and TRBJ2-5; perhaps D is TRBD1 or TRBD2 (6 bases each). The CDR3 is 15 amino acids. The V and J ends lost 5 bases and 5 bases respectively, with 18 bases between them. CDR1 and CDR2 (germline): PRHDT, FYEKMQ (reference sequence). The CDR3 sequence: CASSPQRGAAETQYF. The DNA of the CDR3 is TGTGCCAGCAGCCCCCAGAGGGGGGCGGCGGAGACCCAGTACTTC.

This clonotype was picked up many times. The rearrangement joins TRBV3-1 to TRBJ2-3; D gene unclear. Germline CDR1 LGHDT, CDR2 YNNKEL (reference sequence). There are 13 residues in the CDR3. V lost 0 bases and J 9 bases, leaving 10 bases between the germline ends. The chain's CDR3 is CASSQDMAGTQYF. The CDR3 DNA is TGTGCCAGCAGCCAAGATATGGCCGGGACGCAGTATTTT.

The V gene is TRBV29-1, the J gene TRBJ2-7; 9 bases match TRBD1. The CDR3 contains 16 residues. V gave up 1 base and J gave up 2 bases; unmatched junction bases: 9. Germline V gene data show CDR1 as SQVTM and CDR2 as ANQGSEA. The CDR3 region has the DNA TGCAGCGTTGAAGGCGACCGGGACAGGGAGCCCTACGAGCAGTACTTC. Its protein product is CSVEGDRDREPYEQYF.

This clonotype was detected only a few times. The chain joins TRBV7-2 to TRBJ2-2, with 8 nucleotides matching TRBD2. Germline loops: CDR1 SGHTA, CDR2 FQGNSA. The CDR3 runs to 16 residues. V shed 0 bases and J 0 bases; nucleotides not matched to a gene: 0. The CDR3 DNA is TGTGCCAGCAGCTTAGCTAGCGGGACGAACACCGGGGAGCTGTTTTTT. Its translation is CASSLASGTNTGELFF. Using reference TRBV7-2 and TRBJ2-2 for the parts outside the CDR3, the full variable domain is GAGVSQSPSNKVTEKGKDVELRCDPISGHTALYWYRQSLGQGLEFLIYFQGNSAPDKSGLPSDRFSAERTGGSVSTLTIQRTQQEDSAVYLCASSLASGTNTGELFFGEGSRLTVL.

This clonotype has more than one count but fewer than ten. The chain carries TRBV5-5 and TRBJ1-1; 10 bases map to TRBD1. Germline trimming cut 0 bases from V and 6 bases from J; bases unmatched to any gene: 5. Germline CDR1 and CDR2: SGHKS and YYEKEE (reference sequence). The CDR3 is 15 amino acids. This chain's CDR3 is CASSLAGTGAPEAFF. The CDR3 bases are TGTGCCAGCAGCTTGGCCGGGACAGGGGCACCTGAAGCTTTCTTT.

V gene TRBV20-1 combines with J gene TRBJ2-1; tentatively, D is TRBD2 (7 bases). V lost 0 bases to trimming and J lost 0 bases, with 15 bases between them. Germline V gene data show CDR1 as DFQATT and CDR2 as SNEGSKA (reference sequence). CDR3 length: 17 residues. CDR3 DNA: TGCAGTGCTAGAGATACCGGGGGCGGGGGCTCCTACAATGAGCAGTTCTTC. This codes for CSARDTGGGGSYNEQFF.

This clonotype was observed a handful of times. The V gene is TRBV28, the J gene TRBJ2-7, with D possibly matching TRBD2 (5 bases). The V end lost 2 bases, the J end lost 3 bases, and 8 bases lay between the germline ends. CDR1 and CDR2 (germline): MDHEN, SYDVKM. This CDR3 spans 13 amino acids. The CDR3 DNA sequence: TGTGCCAGCAGTTTAGGAGGACGCTACGAGCAGTACGTC. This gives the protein CASSLGGRYEQYV.

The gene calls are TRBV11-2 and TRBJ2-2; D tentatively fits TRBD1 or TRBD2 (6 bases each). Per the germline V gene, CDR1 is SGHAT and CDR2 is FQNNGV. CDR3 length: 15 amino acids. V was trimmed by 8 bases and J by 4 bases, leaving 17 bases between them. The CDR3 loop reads CASRPWGAGTGELFF. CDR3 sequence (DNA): TGTGCCAGCCGCCCATGGGGGGCGGGCACCGGGGAGCTGTTTTTT.

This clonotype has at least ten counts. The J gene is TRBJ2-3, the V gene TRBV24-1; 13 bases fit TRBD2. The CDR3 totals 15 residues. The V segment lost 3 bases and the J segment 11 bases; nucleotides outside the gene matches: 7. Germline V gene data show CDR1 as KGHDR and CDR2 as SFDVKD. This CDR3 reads CATSDPGLAGDVQYF. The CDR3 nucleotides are TGTGCCACCAGTGATCCAGGACTAGCGGGAGATGTGCAGTATTTT.